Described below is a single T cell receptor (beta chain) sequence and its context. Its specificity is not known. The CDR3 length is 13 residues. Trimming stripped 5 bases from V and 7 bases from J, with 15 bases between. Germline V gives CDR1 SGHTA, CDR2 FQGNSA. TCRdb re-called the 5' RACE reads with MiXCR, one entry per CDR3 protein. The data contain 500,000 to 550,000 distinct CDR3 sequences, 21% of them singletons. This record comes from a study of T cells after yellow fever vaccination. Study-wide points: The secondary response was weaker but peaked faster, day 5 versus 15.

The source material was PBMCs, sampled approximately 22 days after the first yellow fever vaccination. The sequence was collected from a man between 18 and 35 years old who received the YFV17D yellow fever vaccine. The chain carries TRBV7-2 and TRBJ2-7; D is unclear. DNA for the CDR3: TGTGCCAGCAGCCCTCGAACGACGTGGGAGCAGTACTTC. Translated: CASSPRTTWEQYF.